Each of the 3 T cell receptor beta chains below was sequenced from the same sample in a study of cytomegalovirus exposure and HLA in healthy donors. The PCR used 60 Vbeta and 13 Jbeta primers. Data came from immunoSEQ multiplex PCR; TCRdb stores just in-frame clones and leaves some out. The repertoire consists of 150,000 to 200,000 clones, with 62% occurring once and the leading ten covering around 3%. The sequenced sample was PBMCs. The receptors derive from a man aged 40-49 years in good health and CMV-seronegative.

The V and J genes are TRBV29-1 and TRBJ2-3; TRBD2 agrees at 7 bases. V was clipped by 7 bases and J by 4 bases; unmatched bases: 11. Germline V CDR1 and CDR2: SQVTM, ANQGSEA. The CDR3 is 14 residues long. The CDR3 here is CSAVGGSGADTQYF. CDR3 coding DNA: TGCAGCGCCGTGGGGGGGTCCGGGGCAGATACGCAGTATTTT.

The V call is TRBV5-4, the J call TRBJ1-1; TRBD1 matches 7 bases. The V segment lost 4 bases and the J segment 4 bases; nucleotides outside the gene matches: 7. Germline CDR1 is SGHNT and CDR2 is YYREEE (reference sequence). The CDR3 spans 14 residues. The CDR3 reads CASSQDPGGTEAFF. As DNA, the CDR3 is TGTGCCAGCAGCCAAGACCCAGGGGGCACTGAAGCTTTCTTT.

This chain links TRBV11-2 with TRBJ2-3, with D possibly being TRBD2 (6 bases). The CDR3 is made up of 14 amino acids. Trimming left V 6 bases short and J 6 bases short, with 16 bases between. Germline CDR1 and CDR2: SGHAT and FQNNGV. For the CDR3, the DNA is TGTGCCAGCAGTCCTTCTTCGGGAGCTGATACGCAGTATTTT. This codes for CASSPSSGADTQYF.